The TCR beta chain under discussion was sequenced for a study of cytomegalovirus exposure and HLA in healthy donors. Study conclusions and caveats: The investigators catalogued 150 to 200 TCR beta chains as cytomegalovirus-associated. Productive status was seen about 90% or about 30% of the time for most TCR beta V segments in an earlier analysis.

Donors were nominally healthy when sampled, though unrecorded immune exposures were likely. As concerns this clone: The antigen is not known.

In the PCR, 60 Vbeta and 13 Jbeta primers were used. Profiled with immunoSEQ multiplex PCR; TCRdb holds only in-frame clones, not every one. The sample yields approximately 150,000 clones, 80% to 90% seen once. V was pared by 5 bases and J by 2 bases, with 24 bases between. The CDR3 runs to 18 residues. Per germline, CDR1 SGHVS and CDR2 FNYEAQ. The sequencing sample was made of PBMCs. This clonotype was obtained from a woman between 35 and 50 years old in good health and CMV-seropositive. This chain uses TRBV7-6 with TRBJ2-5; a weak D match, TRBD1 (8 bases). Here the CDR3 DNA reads TGTGCCAGCAGCCCAGTCACAGGGGGAGGGGCAACGCAAGAGACCCAGTACTTC. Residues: CASSPVTGGGATQETQYF.